What follows is one T cell receptor (beta chain) and its context. Its antigen is not identified. The record originates from a study of post-analysis software for immune sequencing data. Tagging with unique molecular identifiers was a feature of the TCR beta cDNA libraries. The yield from approximately 1 to 10 million T cells was roughly 500,000 cDNA molecules in total. TCRdb itself ran the PCR reads through MiXCR, one entry per CDR3 protein. The profile shows hundreds of thousands of distinct CDR3 sequences, 53% of them singletons. General study findings and limits: Compared with controls, patients showed significantly lower normalized Chao1 diversity. Patients carried 4 or 5 TRBV segments more frequently than controls did, and TRBV5-6, TRBV5-1 and TRBV20-1 were among them. By F measure, samples from a shared preparation batch strongly co-clustered.

Trimming removed 11 bases from V and 3 bases from J, with 17 bases in between. CDR3 length equals 13 residues. Germline loops: CDR1 ENHRY, CDR2 SYGVKD. The receptor comes from a girl under 18 with multiple sclerosis. The rearrangement joins TRBV10-3 to TRBJ2-7, with D perhaps TRBD1 or TRBD2 (6 bases each). Sequenced sample: blood. CDR3: CASGGLLYYEQYF. In nucleotides, the CDR3 is TGTGCCTCTGGGGGGCTCCTCTACTACGAGCAGTACTTC.